Following are 5 T cell receptor beta chains from one sample sequenced in a study of regulatory T cells in long-lasting Graves disease. As to time point: persistent/refractory GD, antithyroid drugs over 5 years with positive TRAb. RNA from PBMCs was the source of the TCR library. Libraries of TCR beta came from iRepertoire HTBI primers plus Arm-PCR of CDR3 regions. TCRdb reprocessed the multiplex PCR reads with MiXCR, giving one entry per CDR3 protein. Among approximately 440,000 distinct CDR3 sequences listed, around 24% were seen once. The sample was peripheral blood mononuclear cells (PBMCs), taken when the disease was refractory, from a patient treated with antithyroid drugs. These receptors came from a female donor with Graves disease.

CDR3 loop: CAIIGARDDTEAFF. The CDR3 region has the DNA TGTGCCATCATTGGTGCCAGGGATGACACTGAAGCTTTCTTT. The chain combines TRBV10-3 with TRBJ1-1; TRBD1 is a possible D gene (5 bases). V was pared by 7 bases and J by 3 bases, with 15 bases between. This CDR3 is 14 amino acids long. Germline V lookup: CDR1 ENHRY, CDR2 SYGVKD.

Many counts were recorded for this clonotype. The gene calls are TRBV28 and TRBJ1-2; the D gene is possibly TRBD1 (6 bases). The germline gives CDR1 MDHEN, CDR2 SYDVKM. Trimming took 7 bases from V and 7 from J, leaving 22 bases between them. The CDR3 runs 15 residues. As DNA, the CDR3 is TGTGCCAGCAAGGACGGGGGGCGGCTGACTGGTGGCTACACCTTC. The encoded protein is CASKDGGRLTGGYTF.

This clonotype appeared many times. This rearrangement joins TRBV2 to TRBJ1-1; D perhaps matches TRBD1 (5 bases). CDR3 length equals 13 residues. Per germline, CDR1 SNHLY and CDR2 FYNNEI. Trimming stripped 8 bases from V and 1 base from J, with 11 bases between. CDR3 residues: CASRIDRNTEAFF. The CDR3 DNA sequence: TGTGCCAGCCGGATCGACAGGAACACTGAAGCTTTCTTT. Variable domain in full (rest from reference TRBV2 and TRBJ1-1): EPEVTQTPSHQVTQMGQEVILRCVPISNHLYFYWYRQILGQKVEFLVSFYNNEISEKSEIFDDQFSVERPDGSNFTLKIRSTKLEDSAMYFCASRIDRNTEAFFGQGTRLTVV.

This chain links TRBV28 with TRBJ2-3; D is unclear. This CDR3 spans 11 amino acids. The V gene's germline CDR1 is MDHEN and CDR2 SYDVKM. Trimming shortened V by 6 bases and J by 2 bases, and 3 bases separated the two germline ends. The CDR3, as DNA: TGTGCCAGCAGCGTCACAGATACGCAGTATTTT. Translation: CASSVTDTQYF.

This clonotype has more than one count but fewer than ten. A read error is possible here, since a much larger clone lies one base away. This sequence joins TRBV25-1 and TRBJ2-5, with no clear D. Germline V CDR1 and CDR2: MGHDK, SYGVNS. With 3 bases removed from V and 1 base from J, the gap between germline ends came to 6 bases. CDR3 length: 13 residues. The CDR3 DNA follows: TGTGCCAGCAGTGATCACAGCCAAGAGACCCAGTACTTC. As protein: CASSDHSQETQYF.